These 17 T cell receptor beta chains were all obtained from the same sample, sequenced in a study of T cells expressing NK-cell markers (dated by TCRdb to 2020 to 2022). Libraries were made using 5' RACE. The sample was run on an Illumina HiSeq 2000. TCRdb reprocessed the raw reads; every CDR3 protein sequence is a single record, and DNA is not supplied. For this sample, the table gives 440,000 or so distinct CDR3 sequences. The ten largest clonotypes hold 7.3% of the sample. The sample consisted of blood T cells: a sorted CD56 or NKG2C T cell subset, CD4+ or CD8+ T cells, or bulk PBMC T cells (not recorded which). These receptor sequences come from a woman aged 18 to 75 in good health.

The rearrangement joins TRBV18 to TRBJ2-5; checking the TCRdb D call of TRBD2 is not possible without DNA. CDR1 and CDR2 (germline): KGHSH, LQKENI. The CDR3 totals 13 residues. The CDR3 is CASSPTRQETQYF.

CDR3 protein: CASSEWGYEQYF. This chain links TRBV6-2 or TRBV6-3 with TRBJ2-7. The CDR3 covers 12 residues. Germline V gene sequence: CDR1 MNHEY, CDR2 SVGEGT.

This rearrangement joins TRBV4-3 to TRBJ2-1; the D call of TRBD2 rests on TCRdb alone, since no DNA is present to check it. CDR1 is LGHNA and CDR2 is YSLEER in the germline V gene. The CDR3 totals 17 residues. CDR3 amino acids: CASSQEVDSGSIYEQFF.

The chain uses TRBV20-1 and TRBJ2-2; TCRdb's D call, TRBD1, is unchecked because there is no DNA. This CDR3 has 16 amino acids. The germline gives CDR1 DFQATT, CDR2 SNEGSKA (reference sequence). This CDR3 is CSARAHGGGDTGELFF.

The genes are TRBV23-1 and TRBJ2-5; TCRdb lists TRBD1, though no DNA is available to test this call. TRBV23-1 is an ORF, and what it does is uncertain. The CDR3 loop spans 14 amino acids. CDR3 sequence reads: CASRIVTQGETQYF.

This rearrangement joins TRBV7-2 to TRBJ2-4. This CDR3 is 12 amino acids long. Germline CDR1 is SGHTA and CDR2 is FQGNSA. The CDR3 protein is CASSWGGNIQYF.

The chain couples TRBV5-1 to TRBJ2-5. The CDR3 totals 13 residues. Per germline, CDR1 SGHRS and CDR2 YFSETQ. CDR3 sequence reads: CASSWQLRETQYF.

This chain joins TRBV12-3 or TRBV12-4 and TRBJ2-3; TCRdb picks TRBD2, but there is no DNA to check that call. The CDR3 is 14 amino acids. The CDR3 loop reads CASSLGTAPDTQYF.

The V call is TRBV3-1, the J call TRBJ2-2; TCRdb outputs TRBD2, but without DNA this stays unchecked. Germline V CDR1 and CDR2: LGHDT, YNNKEL (reference sequence). CDR3 length: 16 amino acids. The CDR3 protein is CASSPRTSPNTGELFF.

The CDR3 sequence is CASTARASGGENEQFF. The chain joins TRBV7-9 to TRBJ2-1; lacking DNA, the TRBD2 call made by TCRdb goes unchecked. Germline V CDR1 and CDR2: SEHNR, FQNEAQ (reference sequence). The CDR3 extends over 16 amino acids.

The rearrangement uses TRBV7-3 and TRBJ2-3. Germline values: CDR1 SGHTA, CDR2 FQGTGA. CDR3 length: 15 amino acids. The CDR3 sequence is CASSLGLTSTDTQYF.

This sequence joins TRBV5-4 and TRBJ2-5. This CDR3 comprises 13 residues. Germline loops: CDR1 SGHNT, CDR2 YYREEE (reference sequence). CDR3 residues: CASTLGSQETQYF.

The genes are TRBV12-3 or TRBV12-4 and TRBJ1-1; TCRdb lists TRBD1, though no DNA is available to test this call. The CDR3 consists of 14 residues. The CDR3 sequence: CASSLRGLRTEAFF.

This rearrangement joins TRBV4-1 to TRBJ2-3; TCRdb selects TRBD2, and the lack of DNA leaves this call unchecked. The CDR3 is 12 residues long. From germline, CDR1 is MGHRA and CDR2 YSYEKL. The CDR3 protein is CASSQGALAQYF.

The chain combines TRBV7-2 with TRBJ2-1; the D call of TRBD1 rests on TCRdb alone, since no DNA is present to check it. The CDR3 is 17 residues long. The germline gives CDR1 SGHTA, CDR2 FQGNSA. The CDR3 region is CASSSLWRQGPRNEQFF.

The J gene is TRBJ2-2, the V gene TRBV10-2. The germline CDR1 and CDR2 sequences are WSHSY and SAAADI. This CDR3 contains 13 residues. This chain's CDR3 is CASSDQMSRELFF.

The chain joins TRBV2 to TRBJ2-1; TCRdb returns TRBD1, unconfirmable since there is no DNA. The length of the CDR3 is 13 residues. CDR1 is SNHLY and CDR2 is FYNNEI in the germline V gene. Here the CDR3 reads CASMMDRDNEQFF.